This record concerns one T cell receptor beta chain sequence. This clonotype was recorded at least ten times. The antigen this receptor binds is unknown. No qualities accompany the bases; no much larger clone lies one base away. V sheds 6 bases and J sheds 3 bases, leaving 14 bases between their ends. CDR1 and CDR2 were assigned from the germline V gene as WSHSY and SAAADI. The CDR3 contains 14 residues, cysteine and phenylalanine counted. Here the CDR3 DNA is all that survives: 42 bases in frame from base 1. The sample originates from a study of T cells in Graves' hyperthyroidism and ophthalmopathy (dated by TCRdb to about 2019). Background on the whole study: Peripheral blood samples were taken at the time of initial diagnosis, prior to any treatment. A discovery cohort of fewer than 110 patients, approximately 45 with Graves' ophthalmopathy and fewer than 65 with stable Graves' hyperthyroidism, was used to find distinguishing TCR V-J signatures. Prospective prediction of ophthalmopathy was tested in an independent validation cohort of some 19 hyperthyroidism patients and 15 to 17 patients who later progressed to ophthalmopathy. The roughly 94 discovery patients were randomly split 7:3 into training and test sets. In addition, the study compared T-cell repertoires in thyroid tissue and in blood from over 5 Graves' hyperthyroidism patients. Following sampling, methimazole starting at 30 mg daily was given to hyperthyroidism patients, and high-dose intravenous methylprednisolone was given to ophthalmopathy patients. According to the paper, TCR Vbeta CDR3 sequencing was carried out on approximately 140 peripheral blood samples, which came from approximately 43 ophthalmopathy, 75 to 80 hyperthyroidism and roughly 17 progressor patients.

Graves' hyperthyroidism was defined as stable when no progression to ophthalmopathy occurred over 18 months of follow-up. Hyperthyroidism patients were newly diagnosed, had a disease duration of under 2 months, and were aged 18 to 65 years. Exclusion was applied to patients with uncontrolled infections, other autoimmune diseases, pregnancy or lactation. Diagnoses relied on clinical symptoms, serum thyroxine and TRAb, thyroid ultrasound and orbital computed tomography. Ficoll-Paque density gradient centrifugation was used to isolate PBMCs from under 11 ml of fresh peripheral blood. Total RNA was extracted using Trizol reagent, and RNA quality was assessed on an Agilent 2100 Bioanalyzer. Here is what the overall study found, with its caveats: Blood samples also contained most of the expanded thyroid clonotypes (frequency above 0.001), which suggests that blood repertoires may reflect thyroid immune responses. Sample size was not statistically predetermined, and investigators were not blinded to group allocation. During validation, the model predicted progression to ophthalmopathy a median of approximately 6.5 months ahead of onset, with roughly 65% sensitivity and about 72% specificity. A 13 V-J signature model separated ophthalmopathy from stable hyperthyroidism, with approximately 86% sensitivity and 81% to 83% specificity in cross-validation and 80%/75% in testing.

Amplification of TCR beta CDR3 regions was carried out from RNA transcripts. The TCR CDR3 was subjected to a first round of RT-PCR using the HTBI primer set and the Qiagen OneStep RT-PCR kit. Libraries were constructed in a second round of multiplex PCR, after which size selection and purification were performed. Paired-end sequencing of the libraries was performed with 100 bp reads on an Illumina HiSeq2000. Per the original workflow: SOAPnuke was used to process the raw data, throwing out any read that contained adapters or uncalled bases, had a mean Phred below 15, or lacked an exact constant-primer or identifier match. High-quality paired reads were merged using COPE v1.2.5, and each unique nucleotide sequence was defined as a clonotype. Clonotypes were aligned to IMGT TRBV, TRBD and TRBJ reference segments using MiTCR v1.1. Only V-J combinations with frequency above 0.0001, covering about 99% of repertoires, were analysed. A TCS score was defined as the ratio of F50 (clonal expansion) to E x V (chaos), with BLOSUM62-based TCRdist applied between CDR3 peptides within each V-J. Welch's t-statistics and random forest reduced roughly 530 V-J features to roughly 13, which were used in a naive Bayes classifier (R e1071). TCRdb handled the public reads itself, with Q25 trimming in fastp and clone calling in MiXCR, and kept productive beta chains. Identical CDR3 proteins give one entry, which carries the most common genes and DNA. The V and J calls reflect TCRdb's pipeline rather than the authors' work. The sample records about 510,000 distinct CDR3 sequences, 12% to 15% of which are singletons. The top ten hold approximately 15% of the sample.

This sequence uses TRBV10-2 and TRBJ1-1; perhaps TRBD1 is the D gene, with 5 bases matching. Input material: blood. The clonotype was recovered from a woman between 40 and 50 years old with Graves' hyperthyroidism. The sequenced DNA is TGCGCCAGCAGAAAGGGGAGGGTGGACACTGAAGCTTTCTTT. It translates as CASRKGRVDTEAFF.